The 22 T cell receptor beta chains given below trace back to one sample, sequenced in a study of T cells in Graves' hyperthyroidism and ophthalmopathy. There were TCR beta CDR3 regions amplified from RNA transcripts. HTBI primers drove first-round RT-PCR of the TCR CDR3. TCRdb analysed the multiplex PCR reads with MiXCR anew, one entry per CDR3 protein. The sample has hundreds of thousands of distinct CDR3 sequences, approximately 14% seen once. The sample consisted of blood. These receptors all come from a woman aged 50 to 65 with Graves' ophthalmopathy.

The V call is TRBV27, the J call TRBJ1-1, with D unresolved. Trimming took off 5 bases at V and 1 base at J, with 17 bases between the two ends. This CDR3 is built from 16 residues. Per germline, CDR1 MNHEY and CDR2 SMNVEV (reference sequence). The CDR3 sequence is CASSTRQGRRNTEAFF. The CDR3 DNA sequence: TGTGCCAGCAGTACTCGACAAGGGAGACGGAACACTGAAGCTTTCTTT.

In its sample, this clonotype was seen many times. The chain links TRBV20-1 to TRBJ1-5; tentatively, D is TRBD1 (5 bases). V was clipped by 2 bases and J by 9 bases, with 11 bases between them. CDR1 and CDR2 from the germline V gene are DFQATT and SNEGSKA (reference sequence). CDR3 size: 12 residues. This CDR3 reads CSARKPGGPQHF. Written as DNA, the CDR3 is TGCAGTGCTAGAAAACCCGGGGGGCCCCAGCATTTT.

A few counts support this clonotype. The rearrangement uses TRBV6-1 and TRBJ2-1; 11 nucleotides agree with TRBD2. V shed 5 bases, J shed 7 bases, and the junction held 13 bases outside the gene matches. The CDR3 has 17 amino acids. From germline, CDR1 is MNHNS and CDR2 SASEGT. The CDR3 bases are TGTGCCAGCAGTCCAGCCCGAACTAGCGGGAGTATAAATGAGCAGTTCTTC. This codes for CASSPARTSGSINEQFF.

This clonotype was counted many times. V usage is TRBV3-1 and J usage is TRBJ2-5; D is uncertain. The germline V gene has CDR1 LGHDT and CDR2 YNNKEL (reference sequence). V was trimmed by 1 base and J by 4 bases, leaving 7 bases between them. The length of the CDR3 is 13 residues. The CDR3 is CASSQVSGETQYF. Here the CDR3 DNA reads TGTGCCAGCAGCCAAGTAAGTGGAGAGACCCAGTACTTC.

This clonotype was seen a few times. This chain connects TRBV4-3 to TRBJ2-7; no definite D call. Germline CDR1 reads LGHNA; CDR2 reads YSLEER. The CDR3 contains 14 residues. V gave up 2 bases and J gave up 2 bases, with 10 bases separating them. In nucleotides, the CDR3 is TGCGCCAGCAGCCAAAGGGCAGAAACCTACGAGCAGTACTTC. Its translation: CASSQRAETYEQYF.

This clonotype was detected only a few times. This chain's CDR3 is CASSLGRPGLAVSRRNIQYF. The CDR3 DNA reads TGTGCCAGCAGCTTAGGTCGTCCAGGCCTAGCGGTCAGCAGGAGGAACATTCAGTACTTC. V gene TRBV7-9 combines with J gene TRBJ2-4; 7 bases line up with TRBD2. The CDR3 runs 20 residues. The J segment lost 7 bases and the V segment lost 1 base, leaving 22 bases of the junction unmatched. Germline V CDR1 and CDR2: SEHNR, FQNEAQ (reference sequence). Full variable domain (missing parts from reference TRBV7-9 and TRBJ2-4): DTGVSQNPRHKITKRGQNVTFRCDPISEHNRLYWYRQTLGQGPEFLTYFQNEAQLEKSRLLSDRFSAERPKGSFSTLEIQRTEQGDSAMYLCASSLGRPGLAVSRRNIQYFGAGTRLSVL.

This clonotype was seen ten or more times. V gene TRBV28 combines with J gene TRBJ1-2; TRBD1 might be the D (6 bases). V was cut by 10 bases and J by 5 bases, with 14 bases left in between. The CDR3 covers 12 residues. Looked up from germline, CDR1 is MDHEN and CDR2 is SYDVKM. In nucleotides, the CDR3 is TGTGCCACCTTCCGGGACATTTATGGCTACACCTTC. It yields the protein CATFRDIYGYTF.

This clonotype appeared many times. The chain joins TRBV6-2 or TRBV6-3 to TRBJ2-1, with D unclear. Germline values: CDR1 MNHEY, CDR2 SVGEGT. The CDR3 runs to 13 residues. The V gene lost 5 bases and the J gene lost 5 bases, with 10 bases spanning the gap. CDR3 residues: CASSRTRNNEQFF. Written as DNA, the CDR3 is TGTGCCAGCAGTCGAACAAGAAACAATGAGCAGTTCTTC.

This clonotype was counted many times. This chain uses TRBV29-1 with TRBJ1-1, with D possibly matching TRBD1 (5 bases). The germline V gene has CDR1 SQVTM and CDR2 ANQGSEA. Trimming pared 5 bases from V and 1 base from J, leaving 11 bases between. This CDR3 comprises 13 residues. The CDR3 sequence: CSVHRTQNTEAFF. In DNA form, the CDR3 reads TGCAGCGTTCACAGGACTCAGAACACTGAAGCTTTCTTT.

With regard to this clonotype: A junction end diverges from the germline sequence, so it may reflect a read error. The chain employs TRBV12-3 or TRBV12-4 and TRBJ2-3; tentative D call: TRBD2 (7 bases). This CDR3 comprises 13 residues. The CDR3 spells CASSPGGADTRYF. The CDR3 nucleotides read TGTGCCAGCTCCCCGGGGGGCGCAGATACGCGGTATTTT.

The chain is built from TRBV19 and TRBJ2-2; 12 bases line up with TRBD2. V shed 6 bases, J shed 4 bases, and the junction held 6 bases outside the gene matches. The CDR3 loop spans 16 amino acids. Germline V gene sequence: CDR1 LNHDA, CDR2 SQIVND (reference sequence). DNA of the CDR3: TGTGCCAGTAGCCCCCCTAGCGGGAGGGCCACCGGGGAGCTGTTTTTT. Translating gives CASSPPSGRATGELFF.

This clonotype came up a few times. The chain uses TRBV27 and TRBJ2-7; 11 bases are shared with TRBD1. Per germline, CDR1 MNHEY and CDR2 SMNVEV (reference sequence). The CDR3 sequence is 17 residues long. V shed 8 bases and J 4 bases; nucleotides not matched to a gene: 16. This CDR3 is CASGPYVIGTGGYEQYF. The CDR3 DNA reads as TGTGCCAGCGGTCCTTATGTCATAGGGACAGGGGGATACGAGCAGTACTTC.

This rearrangement joins TRBV18 to TRBJ1-1; perhaps TRBD1 as D (5 bases). The CDR3 is 13 amino acids. V dropped 5 bases and J dropped 3 bases, with 10 bases sitting between them. Germline CDR1 is KGHSH and CDR2 is LQKENI. In DNA form, the CDR3 reads TGTGCCAGCTCAATCGGGGGGGACACTGAAGCTTTCTTT. Protein: CASSIGGDTEAFF.

The chain joins TRBV6-1 to TRBJ2-2; D is undetermined. There are 16 residues in the CDR3. Germline V gives CDR1 MNHNS, CDR2 SASEGT. Trimming took off 6 bases at V and 0 bases at J, with 14 bases between the two ends. The CDR3 DNA reads as TGTGCCAGCAGCGCCCCGAAAGGAACGAACACCGGGGAGCTGTTTTTT. It yields the protein CASSAPKGTNTGELFF.

This clonotype has only a few counts. This sequence joins TRBV14 and TRBJ2-5, with TRBD2 identical over 15 bases. J gave up 4 bases and V 3 bases, and 3 bases lay outside the gene matches. Germline values: CDR1 SGHDN, CDR2 FVKESK. The length of the CDR3 is 16 residues. CDR3 loop: CASSHRTSGRGETQYF. The CDR3 DNA reads as TGTGCCAGCAGCCACCGGACTAGCGGGAGGGGAGAGACCCAGTACTTC.

This clonotype was recorded at least ten times. The rearrangement uses TRBV7-9 and TRBJ2-1, with 7 nucleotides matching TRBD2. Germline loops: CDR1 SEHNR, CDR2 FQNEAQ (reference sequence). CDR3 length: 18 amino acids. V was clipped by 3 bases and J by 9 bases; unmatched bases: 20. The CDR3 DNA sequence: TGTGCCAGCAGCTTCCCCGTGGGGACTACCAGATTAATCCCTGAGCAGTTCTTC. Protein: CASSFPVGTTRLIPEQFF.

This clonotype was recorded many times. V is TRBV28 and J is TRBJ1-5, with a possible D match to TRBD1 (5 bases). V shed 5 bases and J shed 2 bases, with 16 bases lying between them. Per germline, CDR1 MDHEN and CDR2 SYDVKM. CDR3 length: 16 amino acids. The CDR3, as DNA: TGTGCCAGCAGTCCCCGGGGCGGGGTCGGCAATCAGCCCCAGCATTTT. This encodes CASSPRGGVGNQPQHF.

This clonotype has only one observation. The CDR3 is CASSIDREDTQYF. The CDR3 DNA reads TGTGCCAGTAGTATTGACAGGGAAGATACGCAGTATTTT. The chain employs TRBV19 and TRBJ2-3; 7 bases map to TRBD1. The CDR3 is 13 residues long. Germline V gene sequence: CDR1 LNHDA, CDR2 SQIVND (reference sequence). With V trimmed by 3 bases and J by 5 bases, 2 bases remained unmatched.

As concerns this clonotype: At one end, the junction sequence differs from germline, possibly due to a read error. The J gene is TRBJ1-1, the V gene TRBV19; 9 bases align to TRBD1. CDR3 length: 13 amino acids. In germline, CDR1 is LNHDA, CDR2 SQIVND (reference sequence). CDR3 nucleotides: TGTGCCAGTAACCGACAGGGGGGACGTGAACCTTTCTTT. Its protein product is CASNRQGGREPFF.

This clonotype was recorded at least ten times. The chain employs TRBV30 and TRBJ1-1; 7 bases are shared with TRBD1. Germline CDR1 reads GTSNPN; CDR2 reads SVGIG (reference sequence). The CDR3 totals 16 residues. The trim removed 1 base at V and 0 bases at J, leaving 8 bases unmatched. The CDR3 DNA reads TGTGCCTGGAGTGGGGGGGCAGGGGGTTTGAACACTGAAGCTTTCTTT. It is translated as CAWSGGAGGLNTEAFF.

The sample holds a few counts of this clonotype. V and J are TRBV29-1 and TRBJ1-1, with D possibly being TRBD1 (6 bases). Deletions cut 5 bases from V and 4 bases from J, with 17 bases between. This CDR3 has 14 residues. Germline loops: CDR1 SQVTM, CDR2 ANQGSEA. CDR3 sequence reads: CSVYVGQLVTEAFF. CDR3 nucleotide sequence: TGCAGCGTTTATGTTGGACAGCTAGTCACTGAAGCTTTCTTT. The whole variable domain, filled in from reference TRBV29-1 and TRBJ1-1, reads SAVISQKPSRDICQRGTSLTIQCQVDSQVTMMFWYRQQPGQSLTLIATANQGSEATYESGFVIDKFPISRPNLTFSTLTVSNMSPEDSSIYLCSVYVGQLVTEAFFGQGTRLTVV.

A few counts support this clonotype. V usage is TRBV5-4 and J usage is TRBJ1-2; perhaps TRBD1 as D (5 bases). The CDR3 is made up of 12 amino acids. Per germline, CDR1 SGHNT and CDR2 YYREEE (reference sequence). The V and J ends lost 7 bases and 8 bases respectively, with 15 bases between them. The CDR3 DNA follows: TGTGCCAGCGGGACGGACCCTCAGGGCTACACCTTC. Amino acids: CASGTDPQGYTF.